A single T cell receptor beta chain is shown here with its context. Its antigen is unidentified. The data are from a study of radiotherapy plus CTLA-4 blockade in lung cancer. Study-wide background: Approximately 18% of patients responded objectively, and about 33% achieved disease control. General study findings and limits: In blood, tumor-derived TCR clones expanded after radiotherapy plus ipilimumab.

This CDR3 is built from 17 residues. V was trimmed by 1 base and J by 4 bases, leaving 17 bases between them. Germline V gene data show CDR1 as SGHRS and CDR2 as YFSETQ. Assay: immunoSEQ multiplex PCR; the TCRdb copy retains only in-frame clones and omits some. The sample yields about 84,000 clones, 60% to 80% seen once. Focal radiation was given together with CTLA-4 blockade (ipilimumab) to patients with chemo-refractory metastatic non-small-cell lung cancer. V and J are TRBV5-1 and TRBJ2-2; D might be TRBD2 (7 bases). This sequence was found in a human donor with non-small cell lung cancer that progressed on radiotherapy plus ipilimumab. The starting material was peripheral blood, obtained from a patient treated with radiotherapy plus ipilimumab. The CDR3 spells CASSLLAGGGGTGELFF. CDR3 nucleotide sequence: TGCGCCAGCAGCTTGCTTGCTGGGGGAGGGGGCACCGGGGAGCTGTTTTTT.